The 11 T cell receptor beta chains reported below all come from one sample, sequenced in a study of T-cell reconstitution after alpha-beta-depleted transplantation in children. Researchers prepared the TCRbeta library using unique molecular identifiers, the study reports. TCRdb reanalysed the PCR reads using MiXCR and keeps one entry per CDR3 protein. The sample consists of 440,000 or so distinct CDR3 sequences, 43% of them appearing once. The sequencing here drew on PBMCs, taken before TCRalphabeta/CD19-depleted stem cell transplant. The origin of the receptors is a girl aged 2 to 10 with aplastic anemia, due to receive a stem cell transplant.

This clonotype showed up just a few times. The chain links TRBV10-3 to TRBJ2-6; D might be TRBD1 (6 bases). Germline-derived CDR1 and CDR2 are ENHRY and SYGVKD. The CDR3 runs 16 residues. V was clipped by 3 bases and J by 0 bases, with 9 bases between them. CDR3 sequence: CAISDRGNSGANVLTF. CDR3 coding DNA: TGTGCCATCAGTGACAGGGGAAACTCTGGGGCCAACGTCCTGACTTTC.

The chain employs TRBV6-5 and TRBJ1-1, with D uncertain. The CDR3 runs to 14 residues. CDR1 and CDR2 from the germline V gene are MNHEY and SVGAGI. The V and J ends lost 2 bases and 1 base respectively, with 8 bases between them. Here the CDR3 reads CASSYRRGNTEAFF. The CDR3, as DNA: TGTGCCAGCAGTTACCGGAGAGGGAACACTGAAGCTTTCTTT.

This chain uses TRBV5-1 with TRBJ2-5; 9 bases map to TRBD2. Germline V gene lookup returns CDR1 SGHRS and CDR2 YFSETQ. V was clipped by 4 bases and J by 3 bases; unmatched bases: 7. The length of the CDR3 is 15 residues. DNA for the CDR3: TGCGCCAGCAGCCGGCAGACTAGCGGTAAAGAGACCCAGTACTTC. As protein: CASSRQTSGKETQYF. Variable domain in full (rest from reference TRBV5-1 and TRBJ2-5): KAGVTQTPRYLIKTRGQQVTLSCSPISGHRSVSWYQQTPGQGLQFLFEYFSETQRNKGNFPGRFSGRQFSNSRSEMNVSTLELGDSALYLCASSRQTSGKETQYFGPGTRLLVL.

This clonotype was counted only a few times. This sequence joins TRBV27 and TRBJ1-2; TRBD1 aligns across 7 bases. With V trimmed by 4 bases and J by 1 base, 6 bases remained unmatched. CDR1 is MNHEY, CDR2 SMNVEV, per germline (reference sequence). The CDR3 consists of 15 residues. CDR3 nucleotide sequence: TGTGCCAGCAGTTCAAGACAGGGCCTTAACTATGGCTACACCTTC. Protein: CASSSRQGLNYGYTF.

The CDR3 nucleotides read TGCAGTGCTAGAGATTTTAACCGGGGCCACTCCCGGGGCTATGGCTACACCTTC. Translation: CSARDFNRGHSRGYGYTF. V gene TRBV20-1 combines with J gene TRBJ1-2; D might be TRBD1 (5 bases). This CDR3 has 18 amino acids. The germline gives CDR1 DFQATT, CDR2 SNEGSKA (reference sequence). Trimming removed 0 bases from V and 4 bases from J, with 24 bases in between.

The chain has TRBV7-9 and TRBJ2-7, with D hard to call. The CDR3 is 15 amino acids. Germline values: CDR1 SEHNR, CDR2 FQNEAQ (reference sequence). Trimming took 2 bases from V and 0 from J, leaving 11 bases between them. Here the CDR3 reads CASSLLAGSSYEQYF. CDR3 coding DNA: TGTGCCAGCAGCTTATTGGCAGGTAGCTCCTACGAGCAGTACTTC. Full variable domain (rest looked up from reference TRBV7-9 and TRBJ2-7): DTGVSQNPRHKITKRGQNVTFRCDPISEHNRLYWYRQTLGQGPEFLTYFQNEAQLEKSRLLSDRFSAERPKGSFSTLEIQRTEQGDSAMYLCASSLLAGSSYEQYFGPGTRLTVT.

This clonotype was seen once. The V and J genes are TRBV7-9 and TRBJ2-5, with D tentatively TRBD1 (7 bases). V was pared by 3 bases and J by 4 bases, with 18 bases between. CDR1 is SEHNR and CDR2 is FQNEAQ in the germline V gene (reference sequence). This CDR3 is built from 16 residues. CDR3 in amino acids: CASSFVPEGARETQYF. CDR3 coding DNA: TGTGCCAGCAGCTTTGTCCCGGAGGGGGCGCGAGAGACCCAGTACTTC.

The genes are TRBV20-1 and TRBJ1-1; maybe TRBD1 (5 bases). The V and J ends lost 6 bases and 5 bases respectively, with 16 bases between them. The CDR3 has 13 amino acids. Germline V lookup: CDR1 DFQATT, CDR2 SNEGSKA (reference sequence). The CDR3: CSALGLLGTEAFF. DNA of the CDR3: TGCAGTGCCTTGGGACTCCTGGGGACTGAAGCTTTCTTT.

A word on this clonotype: A much larger clone is a single base away; this may be a read error. This chain connects TRBV20-1 to TRBJ2-5, with D hard to call. From germline, CDR1 is DFQATT and CDR2 SNEGSKA (reference sequence). CDR3 length equals 10 residues. Trimming removed 4 bases at V and 3 bases at J, with 3 bases between. The CDR3 DNA follows: TGCAGTGCTACCGAAGAGACCCAGTACTTC. This codes for CSATEETQYF.

This rearrangement joins TRBV28 to TRBJ1-5, with a possible D match to TRBD1 (5 bases). Trimming removed 7 bases from V and 7 bases from J, with 14 bases in between. The CDR3 spans 13 residues. Germline V CDR1 and CDR2: MDHEN, SYDVKM. DNA for the CDR3: TGTGCCAGCACCTCAGCGGGGGAGCAGCCCCAGCATTTT. The encoded protein is CASTSAGEQPQHF.

This clonotype was picked up many times. The chain carries TRBV6-2 or TRBV6-3 and TRBJ2-1; a weak D match, TRBD2 (5 bases). Trimming cost V 4 bases and J 14 bases, with 12 bases left between them. Germline V lookup: CDR1 MNHEY, CDR2 SVGEGT. The CDR3 spans 11 residues. CDR3 loop: CASSSSAVKFF. CDR3 in DNA: TGTGCCAGCAGTTCCTCAGCGGTGAAGTTCTTC.